A selection of T cell receptor beta chains follows, all from one sample in a study of beta chain features in type 1 diabetes. The assay was immunoSEQ multiplex PCR, and TCRdb's table has in-frame clones only and misses some. The sample yields some 640,000 clones, more than 12% seen once. Sequenced sample: naive CD4+ T cells from blood. The receptors come from a man aged 18 to 29 with type 1 diabetes. The CDR3 runs from the conserved cysteine through the conserved F or W. A D gene is named only where the DNA matches it firmly. Not every row has a clone size; where given, it reads once, few, many or a size class.

v_call,j_call,clone_size,d_call,cdr3_aa,cdr3_nt
TRBV7-7,TRBJ2-2,few,-,CAANGGSGELFF,TGTGCGGCCAACGGGGGTTCCGGGGAGCTGTTTTTT
TRBV5-1,TRBJ2-7,-,TRBD2,CASSLGLAGGSSSYEQYF,TGCGCCAGCAGCCTGGGACTAGCGGGAGGGTCGAGCTCCTACGAGCAGTACTTC
TRBV6-5,TRBJ2-2,-,-,CASSPDTGELFF,TGTGCCAGCAGCCCCGACACCGGGGAGCTGTTTTTT
TRBV11-2,TRBJ2-3,-,-,CASSPGAERSTDTQYF,TGTGCCAGCAGCCCCGGGGCAGAACGGAGCACAGATACGCAGTATTTT
TRBV5-1,TRBJ2-3,-,-,CASSLAGTGPDTQYF,TGCGCCAGCAGCTTGGCCGGAACGGGGCCAGATACGCAGTATTTT
TRBV18,TRBJ1-2,-,-,CASSPGPANYGYTF,TGTGCCAGCTCGCCAGGGCCCGCTAACTATGGCTACACCTTC
TRBV7-9,TRBJ1-2,few,-,CASSLERGDGYTF,TGTGCCAGCAGCTTAGAAAGGGGAGATGGCTACACCTTC
TRBV5-1,TRBJ1-2,-,-,CASSLAGNSGYTF,TGCGCCAGCAGCTTGGCGGGGAATAGCGGCTACACCTTC
TRBV4-2,TRBJ2-3,-,-,CASSLRRAGATDTQYF,TGTGCCAGCAGCCTTCGTAGGGCAGGAGCCACAGATACGCAGTATTTT
TRBV6-5,TRBJ1-2,-,-,CASSYGRTNYGYTF,TGTGCCAGCAGTTACGGGCGGACCAACTATGGCTACACCTTC
TRBV5-1,TRBJ1-3,few,-,CASTPGASGNTIYF,TGCGCCAGCACCCCCGGGGCCAGCGGAAACACCATATATTTT
TRBV4-2,TRBJ2-1,few,-,CASSFHDRDGHNEQFF,TGTGCCAGCAGTTTCCACGACCGGGACGGACACAATGAGCAGTTCTTC
TRBV4-3,TRBJ2-2,few,-,CASSQGQRTGELFF,TGCGCCAGCAGCCAAGGACAGCGTACCGGGGAGCTGTTTTTT
TRBV5-4,TRBJ2-1,few,-,CASTLGGAVNYNEQFF,TGTGCCAGCACTCTTGGGGGGGCGGTGAACTACAATGAGCAGTTCTTC
TRBV15,TRBJ2-1,-,-,CATSRDISGEQFF,TGTGCCACCAGCAGAGATATTTCGGGTGAGCAGTTCTTC
TRBV15,TRBJ1-3,-,-,CATSRGGAGNTIYF,TGTGCCACCAGCCGAGGAGGCGCGGGAAACACCATATATTTT
TRBV7-9,TRBJ2-1,-,-,CAGVRGQADNEQFF,TGTGCCGGGGTTCGGGGGCAGGCTGACAATGAGCAGTTCTTC
TRBV7-8,TRBJ2-7,-,-,CASRAGTGSYEQYF,TGTGCCAGCAGAGCCGGGACTGGATCTTACGAGCAGTACTTC
TRBV5-1,TRBJ2-5,few,-,CASSLSGEETQYF,TGCGCCAGCAGCTTGTCCGGGGAAGAGACCCAGTACTTC
TRBV2,TRBJ1-3,-,TRBD1,CASSEDRGYFVSGNTIYF,TGTGCCAGCAGTGAAGACAGGGGGTATTTTGTCTCTGGAAACACCATATATTTT
TRBV15,TRBJ1-1,-,-,CATSSRGAEAFF,TGTGCCACCAGCTCGCGGGGTGCCGAAGCTTTCTTT
TRBV7-2,TRBJ2-1,-,TRBD2,CASSPSGSSYNEQFF,TGTGCCAGCAGCCCTAGCGGGAGCTCCTACAATGAGCAGTTCTTC
TRBV5-1,TRBJ2-5,-,TRBD1,CASSFRTGGGETQYF,TGCGCCAGCAGCTTTCGGACAGGGGGCGGAGAGACCCAGTACTTC
TRBV27,TRBJ1-6,-,-,CASSIYNSPLHF,TGTGCCAGCAGCATCTATAATTCACCCCTCCACTTT
TRBV19,TRBJ2-5,-,-,CASNDRPRETQYF,TGTGCCAGTAATGACAGGCCCAGGGAGACCCAGTACTTC
TRBV29-1,TRBJ2-1,few,-,CSVLVQHEQFF,TGCAGCGTCCTAGTCCAGCATGAGCAGTTCTTC
TRBV10-2,TRBJ2-1,-,-,CASSERALSEQFF,TGCGCCAGTTCCGAGAGGGCATTGAGTGAGCAGTTCTTC
TRBV5-1,TRBJ2-3,-,TRBD2,CASSLVPGGSDTQYF,TGCGCCAGCAGCTTGGTCCCCGGGGGGTCAGATACGCAGTATTTT
TRBV30,TRBJ1-5,-,-,CAWSLGGNQPQHF,TGTGCCTGGAGTTTGGGAGGTAATCAGCCCCAGCATTTT
TRBV19,TRBJ2-5,-,TRBD2,CASSATSGREKTQYF,TGTGCCAGTAGTGCGACTAGCGGGAGGGAGAAGACCCAGTACTTC
TRBV4-1,TRBJ1-2,few,-,CASSQEVEVNYGYTF,TGCGCCAGCAGCCAAGAGGTGGAGGTCAACTATGGCTACACCTTC
TRBV9,TRBJ1-2,-,-,CASSVVDRLYGYTF,TGTGCCAGCAGCGTAGTCGACAGACTTTATGGCTACACCTTC
TRBV6-5,TRBJ1-2,-,-,CASSYAGGDYGYTF,TGTGCCAGCAGCTATGCGGGAGGTGACTATGGCTACACCTTC